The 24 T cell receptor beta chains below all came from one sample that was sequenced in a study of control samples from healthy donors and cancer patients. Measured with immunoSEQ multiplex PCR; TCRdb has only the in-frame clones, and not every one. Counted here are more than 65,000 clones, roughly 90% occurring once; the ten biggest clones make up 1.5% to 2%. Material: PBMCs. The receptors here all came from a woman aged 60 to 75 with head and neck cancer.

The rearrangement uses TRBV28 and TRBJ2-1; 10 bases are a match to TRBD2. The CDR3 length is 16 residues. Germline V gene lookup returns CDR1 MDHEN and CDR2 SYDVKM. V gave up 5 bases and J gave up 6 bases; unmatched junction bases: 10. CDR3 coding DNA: TGTGCCAGCAGTCACGTCAGACTAGCGGGCCTCAATGAGCAGTTCTTC. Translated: CASSHVRLAGLNEQFF.

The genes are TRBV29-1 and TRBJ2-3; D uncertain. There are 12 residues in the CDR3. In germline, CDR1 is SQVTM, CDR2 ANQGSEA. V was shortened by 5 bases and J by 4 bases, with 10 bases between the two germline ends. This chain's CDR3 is CSVKDGSDTQYF. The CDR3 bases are TGCAGCGTTAAGGACGGGTCAGATACGCAGTATTTT.

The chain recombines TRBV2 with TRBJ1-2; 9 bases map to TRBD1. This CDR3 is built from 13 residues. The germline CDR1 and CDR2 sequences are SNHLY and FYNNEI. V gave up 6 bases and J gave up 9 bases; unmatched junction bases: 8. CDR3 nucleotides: TGTGCCAGCAGGGAGGGACAGGGCGCACGCTACACCTTC. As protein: CASREGQGARYTF.

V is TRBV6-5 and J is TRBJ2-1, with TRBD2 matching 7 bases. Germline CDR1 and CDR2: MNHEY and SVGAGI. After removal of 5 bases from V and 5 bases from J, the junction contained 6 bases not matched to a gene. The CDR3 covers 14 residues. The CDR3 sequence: CASSRLAGDNEQFF. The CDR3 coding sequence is TGTGCCAGCAGTCGTTTAGCGGGCGACAATGAGCAGTTCTTC.

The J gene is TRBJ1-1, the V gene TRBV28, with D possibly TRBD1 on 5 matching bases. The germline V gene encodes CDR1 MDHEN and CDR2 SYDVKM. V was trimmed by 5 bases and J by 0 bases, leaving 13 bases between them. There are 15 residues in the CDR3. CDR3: CASSPWTNMNTEAFF. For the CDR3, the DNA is TGTGCCAGCAGTCCATGGACAAACATGAACACTGAAGCTTTCTTT.

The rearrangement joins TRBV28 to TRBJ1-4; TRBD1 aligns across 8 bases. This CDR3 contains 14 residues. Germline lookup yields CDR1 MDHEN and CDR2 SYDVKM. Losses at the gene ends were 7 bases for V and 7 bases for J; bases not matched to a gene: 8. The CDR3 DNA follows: TGTGCCAGCACTGACGACAGGGGCGCTGAAAAACTGTTTTTT. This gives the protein CASTDDRGAEKLFF.

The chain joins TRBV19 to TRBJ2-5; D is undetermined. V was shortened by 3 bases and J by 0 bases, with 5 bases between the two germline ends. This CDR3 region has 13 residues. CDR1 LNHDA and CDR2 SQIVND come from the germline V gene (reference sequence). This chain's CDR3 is CASSMEYQETQYF. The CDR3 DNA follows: TGTGCCAGTAGTATGGAGTACCAAGAGACCCAGTACTTC.

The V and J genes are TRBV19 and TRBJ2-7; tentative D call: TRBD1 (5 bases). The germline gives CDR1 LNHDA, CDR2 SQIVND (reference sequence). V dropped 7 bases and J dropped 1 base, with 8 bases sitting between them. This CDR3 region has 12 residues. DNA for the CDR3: TGTGCCAGTAAGGGGCCATCCTACGAGCAGTACTTC. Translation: CASKGPSYEQYF.

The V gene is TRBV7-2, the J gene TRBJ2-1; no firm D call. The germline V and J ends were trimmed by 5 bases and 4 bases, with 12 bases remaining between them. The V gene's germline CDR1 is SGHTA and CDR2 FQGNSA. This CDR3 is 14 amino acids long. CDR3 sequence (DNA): TGTGCCAGCAGCGCCACCGGAGAATACAATGAGCAGTTCTTC. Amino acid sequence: CASSATGEYNEQFF.

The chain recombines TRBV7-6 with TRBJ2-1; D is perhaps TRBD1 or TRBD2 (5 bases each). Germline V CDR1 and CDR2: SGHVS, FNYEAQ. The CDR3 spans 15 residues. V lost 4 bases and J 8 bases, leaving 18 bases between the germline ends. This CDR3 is CASSSSGTQTDEQFF. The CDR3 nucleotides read TGTGCCAGCAGCTCTTCCGGGACGCAGACGGATGAGCAGTTCTTC.

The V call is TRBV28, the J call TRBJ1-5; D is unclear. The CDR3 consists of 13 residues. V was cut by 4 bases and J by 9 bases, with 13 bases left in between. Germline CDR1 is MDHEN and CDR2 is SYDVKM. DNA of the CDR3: TGTGCCAGCAGTTCCCGGCCCGGCATGCCCCAGCATTTT. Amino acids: CASSSRPGMPQHF.

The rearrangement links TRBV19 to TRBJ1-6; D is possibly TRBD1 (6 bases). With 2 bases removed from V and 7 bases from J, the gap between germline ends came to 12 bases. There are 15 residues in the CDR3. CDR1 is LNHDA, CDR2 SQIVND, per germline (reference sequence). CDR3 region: CASSIFTGKNSPLHF. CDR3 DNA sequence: TGTGCCAGTAGTATATTCACAGGGAAAAATTCACCCCTCCACTTT.

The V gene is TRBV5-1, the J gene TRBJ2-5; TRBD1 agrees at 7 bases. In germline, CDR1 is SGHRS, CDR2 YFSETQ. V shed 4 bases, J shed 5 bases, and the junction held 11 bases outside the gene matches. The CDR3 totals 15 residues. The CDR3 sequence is CASSVVQGFEETQYF. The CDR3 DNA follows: TGCGCCAGCAGCGTAGTACAGGGGTTCGAGGAGACCCAGTACTTC.

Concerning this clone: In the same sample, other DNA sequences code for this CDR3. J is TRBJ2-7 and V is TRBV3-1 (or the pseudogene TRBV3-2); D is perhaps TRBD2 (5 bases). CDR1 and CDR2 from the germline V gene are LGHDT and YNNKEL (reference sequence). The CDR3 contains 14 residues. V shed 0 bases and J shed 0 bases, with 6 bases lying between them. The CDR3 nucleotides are TGTGCCAGCAGCCAAGATCTAGCCTCCTACGAGCAGTACTTC. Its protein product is CASSQDLASYEQYF.

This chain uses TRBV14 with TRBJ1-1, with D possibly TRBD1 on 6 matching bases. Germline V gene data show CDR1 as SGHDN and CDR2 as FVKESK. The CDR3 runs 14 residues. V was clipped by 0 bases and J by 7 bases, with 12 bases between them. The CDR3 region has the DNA TGTGCCAGCAGCCAAGAGGGCGGGGGGCATGAAGCTTTCTTT. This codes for CASSQEGGGHEAFF.

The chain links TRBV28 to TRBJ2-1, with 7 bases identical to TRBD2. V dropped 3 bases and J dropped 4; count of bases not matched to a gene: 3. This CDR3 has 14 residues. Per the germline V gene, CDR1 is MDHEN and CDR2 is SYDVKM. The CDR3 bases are TGTGCCAGCAGTTTTGGCGGGAGTTACAATGAGCAGTTCTTC. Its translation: CASSFGGSYNEQFF. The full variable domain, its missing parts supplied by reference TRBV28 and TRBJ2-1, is DVKVTQSSRYLVKRTGEKVFLECVQDMDHENMFWYRQDPGLGLRLIYFSYDVKMKEKGDIPEGYSVSREKKERFSLILESASTNQTSMYLCASSFGGSYNEQFFGPGTRLTVL.

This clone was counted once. As DNA, the CDR3 is TGCGCCAGCAGCCAAGACGGCGGGATAGCCAAAAACATTCAGTACTTC. This encodes CASSQDGGIAKNIQYF. The chain links TRBV4-1 to TRBJ2-4, with D maybe TRBD2 (6 bases). From germline, CDR1 is MGHRA and CDR2 YSYEKL. The CDR3 has 16 residues. V lost 0 bases and J 0 bases, leaving 9 bases between the germline ends.

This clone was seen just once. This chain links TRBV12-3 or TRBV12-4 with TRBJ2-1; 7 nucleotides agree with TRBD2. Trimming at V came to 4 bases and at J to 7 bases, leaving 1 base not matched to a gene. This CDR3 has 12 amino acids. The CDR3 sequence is CASSWTRNEQFF. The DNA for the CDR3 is TGTGCCAGCAGTTGGACTAGGAATGAGCAGTTCTTC.

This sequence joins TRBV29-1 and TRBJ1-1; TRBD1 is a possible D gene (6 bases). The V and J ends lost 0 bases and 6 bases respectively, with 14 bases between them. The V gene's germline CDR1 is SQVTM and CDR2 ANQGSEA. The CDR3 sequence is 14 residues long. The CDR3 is CSVEDGGHNAEAFF. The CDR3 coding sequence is TGCAGCGTTGAAGACGGGGGGCATAACGCTGAAGCTTTCTTT. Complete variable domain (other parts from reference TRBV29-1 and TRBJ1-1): SAVISQKPSRDICQRGTSLTIQCQVDSQVTMMFWYRQQPGQSLTLIATANQGSEATYESGFVIDKFPISRPNLTFSTLTVSNMSPEDSSIYLCSVEDGGHNAEAFFGQGTRLTVV.

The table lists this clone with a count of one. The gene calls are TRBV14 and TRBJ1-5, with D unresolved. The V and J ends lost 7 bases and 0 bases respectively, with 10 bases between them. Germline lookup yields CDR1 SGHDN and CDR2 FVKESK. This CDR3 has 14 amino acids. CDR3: CASIFVYSNQPQHF. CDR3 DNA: TGTGCCAGCATATTCGTGTATAGCAATCAGCCCCAGCATTTT. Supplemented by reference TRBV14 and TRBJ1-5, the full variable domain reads EAGVTQFPSHSVIEKGQTVTLRCDPISGHDNLYWYRRVMGKEIKFLLHFVKESKQDESGMPNNRFLAERTGGTYSTLKVQPAELEDSGVYFCASIFVYSNQPQHFGDGTRLSIL.

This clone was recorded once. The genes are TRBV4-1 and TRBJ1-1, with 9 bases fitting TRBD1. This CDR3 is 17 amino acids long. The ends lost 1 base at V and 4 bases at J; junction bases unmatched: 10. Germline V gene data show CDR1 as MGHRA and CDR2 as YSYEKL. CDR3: CASSQGRGDRAGTEAFF. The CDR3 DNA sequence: TGCGCCAGCAGCCAAGGAAGGGGGGACAGGGCGGGCACTGAAGCTTTCTTT.

The CDR3 nucleotides read TGTGCCAGCAGCGTAGGTCACGAGCAGTACTTC. Translation gives CASSVGHEQYF. This chain joins TRBV9 and TRBJ2-7; no firm D call. Trimming pared 0 bases from V and 5 bases from J, leaving 3 bases between. From germline, CDR1 is SGDLS and CDR2 YYNGEE. The CDR3 has 11 amino acids.

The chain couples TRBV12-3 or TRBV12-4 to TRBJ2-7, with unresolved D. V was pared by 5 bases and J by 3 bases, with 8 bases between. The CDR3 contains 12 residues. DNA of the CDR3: TGTGCCAGCAGTCACAAGATCTACGAGCAGTACTTC. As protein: CASSHKIYEQYF.

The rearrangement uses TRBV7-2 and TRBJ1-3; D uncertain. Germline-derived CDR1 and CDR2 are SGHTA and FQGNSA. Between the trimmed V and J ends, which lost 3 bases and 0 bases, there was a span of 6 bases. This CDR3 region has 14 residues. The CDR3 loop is CASSFSLSGNTIYF. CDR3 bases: TGTGCCAGCAGCTTTAGCCTCTCTGGAAACACCATATATTTT.